The present T cell receptor beta chain was sequenced within a study of Graves' ophthalmopathy and Graves' hyperthyroidism. Notes on the study in general: Blood samples also showed most expanded thyroid clonotypes exceeding 0.001 frequency. Discrimination between ophthalmopathy and stable hyperthyroidism by a 13-signature model showed about 89% sensitivity and about 81% specificity.

This clonotype occurred a few times. What it binds is not known. The TCR beta CDR3 regions underwent amplification from RNA transcripts. HTBI primers were used in a first-round RT-PCR, which preceded a second-round multiplex PCR. In TCRdb, the multiplex PCR reads were re-called with MiXCR into one record per CDR3 protein. The table lists some 380,000 distinct CDR3 sequences, 15% to 19% of them singletons. V shed 8 bases and J shed 0 bases, with 9 bases lying between them. The CDR3 is made up of 13 amino acids. In germline, CDR1 is LGHNT, CDR2 FRNRAP. The rearrangement joins TRBV12-5 to TRBJ2-3, with no clear D. Material: peripheral blood. The TCR originated in a woman aged 18-29 years with stable Graves' hyperthyroidism. DNA of the CDR3: TGTGCTAGTAGGATGGGCAGCACAGATACGCAGTATTTT. This translates into CASRMGSTDTQYF.